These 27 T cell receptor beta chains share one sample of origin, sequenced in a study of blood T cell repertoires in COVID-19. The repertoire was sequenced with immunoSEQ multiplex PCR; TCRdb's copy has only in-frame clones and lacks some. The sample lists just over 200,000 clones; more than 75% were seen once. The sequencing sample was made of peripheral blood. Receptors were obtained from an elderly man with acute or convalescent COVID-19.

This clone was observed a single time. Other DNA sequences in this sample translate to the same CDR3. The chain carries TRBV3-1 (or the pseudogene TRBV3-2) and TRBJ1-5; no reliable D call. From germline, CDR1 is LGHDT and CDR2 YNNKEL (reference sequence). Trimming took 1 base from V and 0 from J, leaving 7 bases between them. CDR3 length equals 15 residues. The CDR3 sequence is CASSQGGGSNQPQHF. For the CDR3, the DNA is TGTGCCAGCAGCCAAGGTGGCGGTAGCAATCAGCCCCAGCATTTT.

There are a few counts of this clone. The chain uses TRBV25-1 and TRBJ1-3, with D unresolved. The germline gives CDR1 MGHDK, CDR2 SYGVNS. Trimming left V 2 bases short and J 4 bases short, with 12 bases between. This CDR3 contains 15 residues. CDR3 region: CASSEGQQLGNTIYF. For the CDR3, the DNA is TGTGCCAGCAGTGAAGGGCAGCAATTAGGAAACACCATATATTTT.

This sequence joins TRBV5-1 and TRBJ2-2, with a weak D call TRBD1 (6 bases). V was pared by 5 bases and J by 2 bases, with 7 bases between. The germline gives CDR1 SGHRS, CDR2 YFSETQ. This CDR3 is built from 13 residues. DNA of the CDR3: TGCGCCAGCAGGGACAGCAACACCGGGGAGCTGTTTTTT. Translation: CASRDSNTGELFF.

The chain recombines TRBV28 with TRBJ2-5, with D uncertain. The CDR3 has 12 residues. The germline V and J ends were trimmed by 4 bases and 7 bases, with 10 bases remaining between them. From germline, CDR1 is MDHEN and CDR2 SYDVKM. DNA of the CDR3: TGTGCCAGCAGTTCCTCACCGCGGACCCAGTACTTC. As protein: CASSSSPRTQYF.

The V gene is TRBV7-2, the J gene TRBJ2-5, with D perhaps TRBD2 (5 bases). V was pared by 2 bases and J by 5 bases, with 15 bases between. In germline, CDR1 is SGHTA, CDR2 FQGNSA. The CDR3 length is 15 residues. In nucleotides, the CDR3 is TGTGCCAGCAGCTTATCGACTATTTTCGGCGAGACCCAGTACTTC. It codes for CASSLSTIFGETQYF.

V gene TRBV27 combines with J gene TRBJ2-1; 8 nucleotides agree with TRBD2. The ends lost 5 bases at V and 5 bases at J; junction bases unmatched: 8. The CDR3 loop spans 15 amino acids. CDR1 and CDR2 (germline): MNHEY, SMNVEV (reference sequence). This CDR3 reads CASSIGRDPDNEQFF. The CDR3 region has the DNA TGTGCCAGCAGTATCGGGAGGGACCCCGACAATGAGCAGTTCTTC.

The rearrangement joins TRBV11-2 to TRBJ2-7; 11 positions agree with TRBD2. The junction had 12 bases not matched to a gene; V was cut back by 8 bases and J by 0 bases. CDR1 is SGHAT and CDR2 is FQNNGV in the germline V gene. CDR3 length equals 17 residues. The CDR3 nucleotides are TGTGCCAGCCGCCACAGGGGACTAGCGGACAGCTCCTACGAGCAGTACTTC. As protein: CASRHRGLADSSYEQYF.

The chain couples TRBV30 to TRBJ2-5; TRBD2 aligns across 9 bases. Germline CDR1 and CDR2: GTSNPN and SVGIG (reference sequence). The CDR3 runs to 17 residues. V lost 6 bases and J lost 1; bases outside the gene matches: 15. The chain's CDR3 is CACQGGRAEGIQETQYF. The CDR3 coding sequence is TGTGCCTGCCAGGGCGGGAGGGCCGAAGGCATCCAAGAGACCCAGTACTTC.

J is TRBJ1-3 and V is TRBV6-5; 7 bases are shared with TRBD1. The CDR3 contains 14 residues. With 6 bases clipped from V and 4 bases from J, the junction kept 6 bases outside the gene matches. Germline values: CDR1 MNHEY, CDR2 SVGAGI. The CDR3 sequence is CASRIRTGGNTIYF. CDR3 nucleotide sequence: TGTGCCAGCAGGATCAGGACAGGAGGAAACACCATATATTTT.

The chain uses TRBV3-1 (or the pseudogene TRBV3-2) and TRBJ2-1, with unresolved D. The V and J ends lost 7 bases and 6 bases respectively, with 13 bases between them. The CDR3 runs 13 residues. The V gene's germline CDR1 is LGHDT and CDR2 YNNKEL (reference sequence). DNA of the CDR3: TGTGCCAGCATCCACAAACCCGGCAATGAGCAGTTCTTC. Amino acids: CASIHKPGNEQFF.

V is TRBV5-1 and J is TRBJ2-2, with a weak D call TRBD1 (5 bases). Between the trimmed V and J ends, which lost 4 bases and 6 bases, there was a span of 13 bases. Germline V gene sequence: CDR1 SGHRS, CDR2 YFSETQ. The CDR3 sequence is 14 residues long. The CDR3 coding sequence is TGCGCCAGCAGCCTCGGACAAAATCCCGGGGAGCTGTTTTTT. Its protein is CASSLGQNPGELFF.

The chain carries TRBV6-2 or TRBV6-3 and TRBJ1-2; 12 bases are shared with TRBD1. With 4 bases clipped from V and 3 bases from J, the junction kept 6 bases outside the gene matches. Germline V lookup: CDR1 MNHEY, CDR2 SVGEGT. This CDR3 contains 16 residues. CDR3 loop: CASSSPGQGAYYGYTF. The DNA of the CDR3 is TGTGCCAGCAGTTCCCCGGGACAGGGGGCCTACTATGGCTACACCTTC.

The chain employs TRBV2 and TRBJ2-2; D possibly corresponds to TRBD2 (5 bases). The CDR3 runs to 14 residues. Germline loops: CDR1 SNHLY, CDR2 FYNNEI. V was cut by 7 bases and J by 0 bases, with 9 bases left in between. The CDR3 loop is CASTGNANTGELFF. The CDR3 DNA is TGTGCCAGCACGGGAAACGCGAACACCGGGGAGCTGTTTTTT.

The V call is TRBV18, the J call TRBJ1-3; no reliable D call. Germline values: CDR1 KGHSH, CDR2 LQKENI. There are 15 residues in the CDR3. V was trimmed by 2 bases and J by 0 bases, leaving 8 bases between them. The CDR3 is CASSPTDNSGNTIYF. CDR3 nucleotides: TGTGCCAGCTCACCAACAGATAACTCTGGAAACACCATATATTTT.

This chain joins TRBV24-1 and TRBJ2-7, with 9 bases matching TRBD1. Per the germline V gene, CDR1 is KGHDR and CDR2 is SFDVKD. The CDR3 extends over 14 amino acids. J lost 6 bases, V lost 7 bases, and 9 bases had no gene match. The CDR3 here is CATSRAGTGIEQYF. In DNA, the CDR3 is TGTGCCACCAGCCGTGCTGGGACAGGGATCGAGCAGTACTTC.

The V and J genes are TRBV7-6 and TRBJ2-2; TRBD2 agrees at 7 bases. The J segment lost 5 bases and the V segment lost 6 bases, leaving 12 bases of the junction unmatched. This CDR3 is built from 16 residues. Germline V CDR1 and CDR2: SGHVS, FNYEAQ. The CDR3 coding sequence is TGTGCCAGCAGTCCAGCAAGCGGGACGAGAACCGGGGAGCTGTTTTTT. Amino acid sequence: CASSPASGTRTGELFF.

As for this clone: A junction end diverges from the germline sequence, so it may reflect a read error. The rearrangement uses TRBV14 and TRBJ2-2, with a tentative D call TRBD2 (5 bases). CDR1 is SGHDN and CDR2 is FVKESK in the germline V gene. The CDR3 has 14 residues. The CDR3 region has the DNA TGTGCCAGCAGGCAAGGAGGGAACACCGGGGAGCTGTTTTTT. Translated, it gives CASRQGGNTGELFF.

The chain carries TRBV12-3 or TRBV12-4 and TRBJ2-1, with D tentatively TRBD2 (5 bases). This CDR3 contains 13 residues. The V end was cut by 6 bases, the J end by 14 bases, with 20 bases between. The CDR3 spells CASSPRTREREFF. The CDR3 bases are TGTGCCAGCAGCCCTCGGACCCGCGAGAGGGAGTTCTTC.

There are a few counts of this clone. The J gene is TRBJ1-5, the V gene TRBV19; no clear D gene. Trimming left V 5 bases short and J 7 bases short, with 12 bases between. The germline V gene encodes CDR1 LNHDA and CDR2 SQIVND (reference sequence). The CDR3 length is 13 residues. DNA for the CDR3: TGTGCCAGTAGTCCCCAATCGGGACAGCCCCAGCATTTT. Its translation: CASSPQSGQPQHF.

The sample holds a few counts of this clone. The CDR3 DNA reads as TGTGCCAGCAGTTTGTTTTTCCCCTCGGTAACTAGCACAGATACGCAGTATTTT. Its translation is CASSLFFPSVTSTDTQYF. V usage is TRBV27 and J usage is TRBJ2-3; D unresolved. Trimming pared 3 bases from V and 0 bases from J, leaving 19 bases between. In germline, CDR1 is MNHEY, CDR2 SMNVEV (reference sequence). This CDR3 comprises 18 residues.

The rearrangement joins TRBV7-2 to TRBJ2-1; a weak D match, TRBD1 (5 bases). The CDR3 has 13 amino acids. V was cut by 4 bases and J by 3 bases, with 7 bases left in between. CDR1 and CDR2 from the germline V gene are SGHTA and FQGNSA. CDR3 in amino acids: CASSYDSYNEQFF. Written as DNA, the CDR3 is TGTGCCAGCAGCTACGACAGCTACAATGAGCAGTTCTTC.

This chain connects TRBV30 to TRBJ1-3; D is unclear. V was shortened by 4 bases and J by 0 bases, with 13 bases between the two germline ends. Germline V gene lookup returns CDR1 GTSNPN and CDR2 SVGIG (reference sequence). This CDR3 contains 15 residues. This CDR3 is CAWNLWESSGNTIYF. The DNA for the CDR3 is TGTGCCTGGAATTTGTGGGAGAGCTCTGGAAACACCATATATTTT.

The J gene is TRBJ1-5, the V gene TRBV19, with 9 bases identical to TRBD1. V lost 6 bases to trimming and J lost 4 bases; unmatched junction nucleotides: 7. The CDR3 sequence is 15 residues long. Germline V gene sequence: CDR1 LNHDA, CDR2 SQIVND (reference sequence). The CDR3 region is CASSPDRGHNQPQHF. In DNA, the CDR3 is TGTGCCAGTAGCCCGGACAGGGGACATAATCAGCCCCAGCATTTT.

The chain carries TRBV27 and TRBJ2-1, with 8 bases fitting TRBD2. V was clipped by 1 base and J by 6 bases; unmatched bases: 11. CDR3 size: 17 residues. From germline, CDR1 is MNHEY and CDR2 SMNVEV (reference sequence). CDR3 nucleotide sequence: TGTGCCAGCAGTTTATGGGCCTCCGGGACTAGACCCAATGAGCAGTTCTTC. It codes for CASSLWASGTRPNEQFF.

In DNA form, the CDR3 reads TGCAGCGTGGACATAGGACAGGGGGCGGGCTATGGCTACACCTTC. Translating it yields CSVDIGQGAGYGYTF. V and J are TRBV29-1 and TRBJ1-2, with 11 bases that match TRBD1. Germline V CDR1 and CDR2: SQVTM, ANQGSEA. The V segment lost 6 bases and the J segment 4 bases; nucleotides outside the gene matches: 10. This CDR3 is built from 15 residues.

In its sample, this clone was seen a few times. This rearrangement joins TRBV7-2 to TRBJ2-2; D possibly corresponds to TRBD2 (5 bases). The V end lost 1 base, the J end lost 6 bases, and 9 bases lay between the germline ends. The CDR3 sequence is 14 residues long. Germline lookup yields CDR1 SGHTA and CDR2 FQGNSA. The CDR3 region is CASSLEGSAGELFF. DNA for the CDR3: TGTGCCAGCAGCTTAGAAGGGAGCGCCGGGGAGCTGTTTTTT.

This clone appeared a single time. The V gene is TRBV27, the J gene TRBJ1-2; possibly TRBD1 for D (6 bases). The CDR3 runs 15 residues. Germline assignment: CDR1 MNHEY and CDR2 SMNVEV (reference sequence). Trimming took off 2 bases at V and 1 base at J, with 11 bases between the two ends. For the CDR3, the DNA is TGTGCCAGCAGTTTAGACAGGAGGATTAACTATGGCTACACCTTC. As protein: CASSLDRRINYGYTF.